A single sample gave rise to the 2 T cell receptor beta chains below, sequenced in a study of blood T cell repertoires in COVID-19. The repertoire was sequenced with immunoSEQ multiplex PCR; TCRdb's copy has only in-frame clones and lacks some. The table records more than 100,000 clones, around 82% of them present only once. The material sequenced was peripheral blood. These receptor sequences come from a man in his fifties or sixties with acute or convalescent COVID-19.

The chain couples TRBV6-5 to TRBJ1-6, with 9 bases fitting TRBD1. From germline, CDR1 is MNHEY and CDR2 SVGAGI. With 4 bases clipped from V and 9 bases from J, the junction kept 7 bases outside the gene matches. The CDR3 spans 15 residues. The CDR3 is CASSLRDRDTSPLHF. DNA of the CDR3: TGTGCCAGCAGTTTGAGGGACAGGGATACTTCACCCCTCCACTTT.

The gene calls are TRBV25-1 and TRBJ1-1; D gene unclear. The CDR3 is 12 residues long. CDR1 and CDR2 from the germline V gene are MGHDK and SYGVNS. The V and J ends lost 8 bases and 10 bases respectively, with 17 bases between them. The CDR3 loop reads CASAEGLGGAFF. The DNA for the CDR3 is TGTGCCAGCGCCGAAGGCCTTGGAGGAGCTTTCTTT.